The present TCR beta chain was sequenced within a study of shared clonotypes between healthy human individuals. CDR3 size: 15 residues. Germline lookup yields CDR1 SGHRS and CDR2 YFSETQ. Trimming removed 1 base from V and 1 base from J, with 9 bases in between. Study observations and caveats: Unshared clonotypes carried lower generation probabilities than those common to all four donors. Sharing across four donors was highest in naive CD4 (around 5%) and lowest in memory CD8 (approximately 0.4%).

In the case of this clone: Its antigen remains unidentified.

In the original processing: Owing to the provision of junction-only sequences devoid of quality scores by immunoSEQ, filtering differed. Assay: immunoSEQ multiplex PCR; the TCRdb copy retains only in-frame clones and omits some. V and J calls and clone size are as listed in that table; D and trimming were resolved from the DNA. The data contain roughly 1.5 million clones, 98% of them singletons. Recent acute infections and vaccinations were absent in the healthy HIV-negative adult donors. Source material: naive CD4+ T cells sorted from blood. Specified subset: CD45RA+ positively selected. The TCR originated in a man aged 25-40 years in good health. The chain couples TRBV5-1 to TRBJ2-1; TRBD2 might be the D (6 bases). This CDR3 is CASSLREASYNEQFF. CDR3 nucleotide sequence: TGCGCCAGCAGCTTGAGGGAGGCTTCCTACAATGAGCAGTTCTTC.